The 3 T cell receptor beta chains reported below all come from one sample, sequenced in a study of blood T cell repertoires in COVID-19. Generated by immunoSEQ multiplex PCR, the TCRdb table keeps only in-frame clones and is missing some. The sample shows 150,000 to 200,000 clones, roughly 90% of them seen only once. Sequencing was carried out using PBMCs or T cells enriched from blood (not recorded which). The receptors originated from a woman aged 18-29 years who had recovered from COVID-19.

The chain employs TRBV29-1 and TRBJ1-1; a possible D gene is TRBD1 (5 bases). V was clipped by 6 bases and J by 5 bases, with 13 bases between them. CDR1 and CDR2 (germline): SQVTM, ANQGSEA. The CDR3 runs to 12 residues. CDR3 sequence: CSVADMWTEAFF. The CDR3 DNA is TGCAGCGTCGCGGACATGTGGACTGAAGCTTTCTTT.

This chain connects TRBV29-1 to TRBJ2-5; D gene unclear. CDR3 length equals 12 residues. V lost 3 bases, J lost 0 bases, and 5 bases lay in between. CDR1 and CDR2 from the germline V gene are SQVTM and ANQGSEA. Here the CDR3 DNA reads TGCAGCGTTGAGACACACCAAGAGACCCAGTACTTC. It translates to CSVETHQETQYF.

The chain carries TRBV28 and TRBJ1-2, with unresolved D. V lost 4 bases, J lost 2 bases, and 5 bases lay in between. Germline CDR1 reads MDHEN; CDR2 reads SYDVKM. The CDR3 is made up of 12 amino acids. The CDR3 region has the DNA TGTGCCAGCAGTTCAATGAACTATGGCTACACCTTC. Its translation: CASSSMNYGYTF.